The clone carrying this T cell receptor beta chain was counted a few times. These data come from a study of T-cell reconstitution after alpha-beta-depleted transplantation in children. Germline V gene data show CDR1 as DFQATT and CDR2 as SNEGSKA (reference sequence). V was cut by 3 bases and J by 10 bases, with 20 bases left in between. The CDR3 is made up of 14 amino acids. Molecular barcoding with unique molecular identifiers was used for the TCRbeta library. TCRdb reprocessed the PCR reads with MiXCR, giving one entry per CDR3 protein. The sample comprises hundreds of thousands of distinct CDR3 sequences, approximately 16% of which are singletons, and 0.8% to 1.1% rests with the top ten.

The chain joins TRBV20-1 to TRBJ2-3; D may be TRBD2 (6 bases). This clonotype was obtained from a human donor who donated a stem cell graft to a child with acute myeloid leukemia. The material was PBMCs from the stem cell graft donor, obtained from the stem cell graft. CDR3 in amino acids: CSASSGDRGVSQYF. CDR3 DNA sequence: TGCAGTGCTAGCAGTGGGGACCGCGGGGTATCGCAGTATTTT.